The clone carrying this TCR beta chain was observed many times. The antigen is unknown. BIOMED2 TRB-A/B primer pools were used in multiplex TRB PCR. TCRdb redid the calling of the multiplex PCR reads with MiXCR, one entry per CDR3 protein. The sample contains some 8,100 distinct CDR3 sequences, over 20% of which appear only once. These data belong to a study of T and B cells in COVID-19 patients. Study-level background: Active-infection patients were older, median 67 years, than recovered patients, median 34 years.

Blood genomic DNA input for TRB amplification was about 250-550 ng. Germline CDR1 is MNHEY and CDR2 is SVGEGT. This CDR3 region has 15 residues. Trimming stripped 6 bases from V and 6 bases from J, with 19 bases between. Findings and caveats of the study: Clonality of TRB repertoires was high in active COVID-19; recovery brought above-healthy diversity and richness. CD4+, regulatory T cell, CD8+ and sorted SARS-CoV-2-responsive or tetramer+ T cells were not yet sequenced.

The clonotype originates from a human donor who had recovered from COVID-19. The chain is built from TRBV6-2 or TRBV6-3 and TRBJ2-3; tentatively, D is TRBD2 (6 bases). Sequenced: blood. CDR3 sequence (DNA): TGTGCCAGCAGAGCGGTGGAGGGTGCGTTGGATACGCAGTATTTT. It yields the protein CASRAVEGALDTQYF.